Below, one TCR beta chain is given with its context. Its antigen is unidentified. Researchers barred patients who had uncontrolled infection, other autoimmune disease, pregnancy or lactation. Every diagnosis used clinical symptoms, serum thyroxine and TRAb, thyroid ultrasound and orbital computed tomography. The data stem from a study of T cells in Graves' hyperthyroidism and ophthalmopathy. RNA transcripts yielded amplified TCR beta CDR3 regions. HTBI primers were employed in a first-round RT-PCR of the TCR CDR3. TCRdb fed the multiplex PCR reads into MiXCR, producing one record per CDR3 protein. The sample lists approximately 700,000 distinct CDR3 sequences; 45% were seen once. The study, taken as a whole, reports: Most clonotypes expanded in thyroid above 0.001 were likewise present in blood. Through a model of 13 V-J features, ophthalmopathy was separated from stable hyperthyroidism.

From germline, CDR1 is MNHNS and CDR2 SASEGT. Trimming cost V 5 bases and J 4 bases; bases outside gene matches: 12. The CDR3 has 18 residues. Sample: peripheral blood or thyroid tissue (not recorded which). The TCR comes from an adult man with Graves' disease, either hyperthyroidism or ophthalmopathy (not recorded which). The chain carries TRBV6-1 and TRBJ2-6; TRBD1 agrees at 9 bases. The CDR3 here is CASSRRDRVGAGANVLTF. For the CDR3, the DNA is TGTGCCAGCAGTCGCCGGGACAGGGTAGGGGCCGGGGCCAACGTCCTGACTTTC.